The clone carrying this TCR beta chain was counted between two and nine times. This sample is drawn from a study of T-cell memory formation after mild COVID-19. Employing constant-segment primers, 5'RACE generated TCR alpha and TCR beta cDNA libraries bearing sample barcodes and UMIs. TCRdb re-called the 5' RACE reads with MiXCR, one entry per CDR3 protein. The repertoire holds some 120,000 distinct CDR3 sequences, with 15% to 20% as singletons. Sequencing input: PBMCs or a T cell subset sorted from them (not recorded which). This sequence was found in a man between 18 and 29 years old who had mild COVID-19 (a few samples of this study predate the infection). Cell type and time point are not known.

CDR3 DNA: TGTGCCACCAGCGGCGGGACTTACTACACAGATACGCAGTATTTT. Its translation is CATSGGTYYTDTQYF. The rearrangement uses TRBV15 and TRBJ2-3; D is possibly TRBD2 (6 bases). Per the germline V gene, CDR1 is LNHNV and CDR2 is YYDKDF (reference sequence). V was trimmed by 5 bases and J by 2 bases, leaving 14 bases between them. This CDR3 region has 15 residues.